This passage covers 2 T cell receptor beta chains from one sample sequenced in a study of T-cell reconstitution after alpha-beta-depleted transplantation in children. It was with unique molecular identifiers that the TCRbeta library was prepared. A single record per CDR3 protein comes from TCRdb applying MiXCR to the PCR reads. The table has around 960,000 distinct CDR3 sequences, about 30% seen once. This sample comprised PBMCs, mostly from graft donor cells, obtained 360 days after TCRalphabeta/CD19-depleted stem cell transplant. The receptors were gathered from a boy in the first two years of life who had a stem cell transplant for SCID, so the T cells may come from the graft donor.

Points on this clonotype: Possible read error: a much larger clone is one base away. J is TRBJ2-1 and V is TRBV7-3; 8 bases are shared with TRBD2. V shed 3 bases, J shed 3 bases, and the junction held 7 bases outside the gene matches. CDR3 length: 16 amino acids. Germline values: CDR1 SGHTA, CDR2 FQGTGA. This CDR3 is CASSLGPAGDYNEQFF. The CDR3 bases are TGTGCCAGCAGCTTGGGACCAGCGGGGGACTACAATGAGCAGTTCTTC.

V and J are TRBV27 and TRBJ2-5; 7 nucleotides match TRBD1. After removal of 6 bases from V and 1 base from J, the junction contained 5 bases not matched to a gene. From germline, CDR1 is MNHEY and CDR2 SMNVEV (reference sequence). The CDR3 has 14 residues. In DNA, the CDR3 is TGTGCCAGCAGAAACAGGGGCCTCCAAGAGACCCAGTACTTC. Translating it yields CASRNRGLQETQYF.